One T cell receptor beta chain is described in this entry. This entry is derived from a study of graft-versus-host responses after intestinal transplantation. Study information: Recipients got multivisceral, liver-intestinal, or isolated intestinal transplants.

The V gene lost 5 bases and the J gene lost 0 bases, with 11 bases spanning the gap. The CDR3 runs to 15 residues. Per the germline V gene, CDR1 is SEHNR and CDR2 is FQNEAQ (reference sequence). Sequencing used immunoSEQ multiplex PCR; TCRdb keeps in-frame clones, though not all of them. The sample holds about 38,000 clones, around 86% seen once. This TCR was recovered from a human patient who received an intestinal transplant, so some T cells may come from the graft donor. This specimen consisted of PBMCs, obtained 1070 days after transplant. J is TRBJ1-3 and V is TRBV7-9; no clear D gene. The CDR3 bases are TGTGCCAGCAGCACGGCCGCTTACTCTGGAAACACCATATATTTT. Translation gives CASSTAAYSGNTIYF.